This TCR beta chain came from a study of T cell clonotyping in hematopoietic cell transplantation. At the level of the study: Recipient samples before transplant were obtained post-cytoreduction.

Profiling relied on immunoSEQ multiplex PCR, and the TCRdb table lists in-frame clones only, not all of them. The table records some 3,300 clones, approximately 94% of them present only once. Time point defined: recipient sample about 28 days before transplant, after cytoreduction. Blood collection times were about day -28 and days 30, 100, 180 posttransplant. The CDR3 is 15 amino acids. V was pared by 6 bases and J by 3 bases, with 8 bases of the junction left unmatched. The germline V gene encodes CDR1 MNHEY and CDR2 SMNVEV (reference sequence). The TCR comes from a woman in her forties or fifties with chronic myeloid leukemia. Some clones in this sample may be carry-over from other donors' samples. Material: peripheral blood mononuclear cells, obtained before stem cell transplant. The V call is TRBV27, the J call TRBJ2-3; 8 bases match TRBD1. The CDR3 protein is CASSPGGKWTDTQYF. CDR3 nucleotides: TGTGCCAGCAGCCCAGGGGGCAAATGGACAGATACGCAGTATTTT.